These 21 T cell receptor beta chains share one sample of origin, sequenced in a study of pediatric ulcerative colitis. Some clones are missing from TCRdb's copy, which holds only in-frame ones; the method was immunoSEQ multiplex PCR. The sample includes tens of thousands of clones, around 80% of them seen just once. The specimen sequenced was blood. The receptor set was obtained from a boy younger than 18 with severe ulcerative colitis.

V and J are TRBV7-9 and TRBJ2-7; 9 bases line up with TRBD2. The junction had 13 bases not matched to a gene; V was cut back by 5 bases and J by 5 bases. This CDR3 contains 16 residues. Germline V lookup: CDR1 SEHNR, CDR2 FQNEAQ (reference sequence). The CDR3 sequence: CASSLNRGGANNEQYF. In nucleotides, the CDR3 is TGTGCCAGCAGCCTTAACCGCGGGGGGGCGAACAACGAGCAGTACTTC.

This clone was seen a few times. The chain uses TRBV12-5 and TRBJ1-2; D is unresolved. This CDR3 is 14 amino acids long. Germline V gene sequence: CDR1 LGHNT, CDR2 FRNRAP. The V end was cut by 0 bases, the J end by 8 bases, with 13 bases between. The CDR3 sequence: CASGLVVGMQGYTF. For the CDR3, the DNA is TGTGCTAGTGGTTTGGTAGTCGGAATGCAGGGCTACACCTTC. The whole variable domain, remainder taken from reference TRBV12-5 and TRBJ1-2, is DARVTQTPRHKVTEMGQEVTMRCQPILGHNTVFWYRQTMMQGLELLAYFRNRAPLDDSGMPKDRFSAEMPDATLATLKIQPSEPRDSAVYFCASGLVVGMQGYTFGSGTRLTVV.

The rearrangement links TRBV30 to TRBJ2-1; D is unclear. CDR1 is GTSNPN and CDR2 is SVGIG in the germline V gene (reference sequence). The CDR3 consists of 17 residues. Deletions cut 2 bases from V and 1 base from J, with 18 bases between. CDR3 nucleotide sequence: TGTGCCTGGAGTAATCAGCGCCCTAGACAATCCTACAATGAGCAGTTCTTC. It codes for CAWSNQRPRQSYNEQFF.

V gene TRBV4-2 combines with J gene TRBJ2-5; 9 bases match TRBD2. The V gene end was trimmed by 3 bases and the J gene end by 5 bases; junction bases not matched to a gene: 19. The CDR3 covers 19 residues. CDR1 and CDR2 (germline): LGHNA, YNFKEQ. Written as DNA, the CDR3 is TGTGCCAGCAGCCAGAATCTTCAGGATAGCGGGGGCCAGGGGGAGACCCAGTACTTC. This sequence encodes CASSQNLQDSGGQGETQYF.

The table lists this clone with a count of one. The chain is built from TRBV13 and TRBJ2-5, with D maybe TRBD2 (5 bases). This CDR3 has 15 residues. Trimming removed 5 bases at V and 5 bases at J, with 18 bases between. Germline lookup yields CDR1 PRHDT and CDR2 FYEKMQ (reference sequence). The CDR3 is CASSPWTELEETQYF. In DNA, the CDR3 is TGTGCCAGCAGCCCTTGGACTGAACTGGAGGAGACCCAGTACTTC. The full variable domain, with the rest looked up from reference TRBV13 and TRBJ2-5, is AAGVIQSPRHLIKEKRETATLKCYPIPRHDTVYWYQQGPGQDPQFLISFYEKMQSDKGSIPDRFSAQQFSDYHSELNMSSLELGDSALYFCASSPWTELEETQYFGPGTRLLVL.

V and J are TRBV6-4 and TRBJ1-2; possibly TRBD1 for D (6 bases). Germline loops: CDR1 MRHNA, CDR2 SNTAGT. Between the trimmed V and J ends, which lost 5 bases and 0 bases, there was a span of 13 bases. This CDR3 is built from 15 residues. This CDR3 is CASSPQGHSNYGYTF. CDR3 nucleotides: TGTGCCAGCAGTCCGCAGGGGCATTCTAACTATGGCTACACCTTC.

Only one count was recorded for this clone. This chain uses TRBV27 with TRBJ2-5, with TRBD1 identical over 8 bases. Trimming took 5 bases from V and 6 from J; bases not matched to a gene: 8. The length of the CDR3 is 14 residues. The germline V gene has CDR1 MNHEY and CDR2 SMNVEV (reference sequence). CDR3 amino acids: CASSPGTGGKTQYF. CDR3 DNA sequence: TGTGCCAGCAGTCCAGGGACAGGTGGGAAGACCCAGTACTTC.

The rearrangement uses TRBV27 and TRBJ2-3; D remains ambiguous. Germline assignment: CDR1 MNHEY and CDR2 SMNVEV (reference sequence). CDR3 length: 13 residues. V lost 9 bases and J 2 bases, leaving 12 bases between the germline ends. The CDR3 is CASREAITDTQYF. CDR3 sequence (DNA): TGTGCCAGTCGTGAAGCAATCACAGATACGCAGTATTTT.

This chain links TRBV28 with TRBJ2-7; the D gene is possibly TRBD1 (5 bases). V was clipped by 3 bases and J by 2 bases, with 8 bases between them. Germline V gene data show CDR1 as MDHEN and CDR2 as SYDVKM. The CDR3 consists of 13 residues. Written as DNA, the CDR3 is TGTGCCAGCAGTTTCCCACAGGCCTACGAGCAGTACTTC. It yields the protein CASSFPQAYEQYF.

This clone has just one count. This chain joins TRBV19 and TRBJ1-1; 9 nucleotides agree with TRBD1. J gave up 4 bases and V 7 bases, and 10 bases lay outside the gene matches. The CDR3 spans 15 residues. The germline CDR1 and CDR2 sequences are LNHDA and SQIVND (reference sequence). The CDR3 is CASTLIQGAVTEAFF. The DNA for the CDR3 is TGTGCCAGTACCCTAATACAGGGGGCGGTCACTGAAGCTTTCTTT.

J is TRBJ1-4 and V is TRBV5-1; tentative D call: TRBD1 (5 bases). V was clipped by 2 bases and J by 8 bases, with 13 bases between them. The CDR3 consists of 14 residues. Looked up from germline, CDR1 is SGHRS and CDR2 is YFSETQ. The CDR3 DNA reads TGCGCCAGCAGCTTCGGTCAGGGAGGAGAAAAACTGTTTTTT. Its translation: CASSFGQGGEKLFF.

The V and J genes are TRBV11-2 and TRBJ2-5; D is possibly TRBD2 (6 bases). The CDR3 is made up of 18 amino acids. Deletions cut 0 bases from V and 1 base from J, with 18 bases between. From germline, CDR1 is SGHAT and CDR2 FQNNGV. CDR3 bases: TGTGCCAGCAGCTTAGAGGGGGGAGGACTTCGACTCCAAGAGACCCAGTACTTC. Its translation is CASSLEGGGLRLQETQYF. The whole variable domain, filled in from reference TRBV11-2 and TRBJ2-5, reads EAGVAQSPRYKIIEKRQSVAFWCNPISGHATLYWYQQILGQGPKLLIQFQNNGVVDDSQLPKDRFSAERLKGVDSTLKIQPAKLEDSAVYLCASSLEGGGLRLQETQYFGPGTRLLVL.

The chain carries TRBV7-9 and TRBJ2-5, with unresolved D. Deletions cut 1 base from V and 0 bases from J, with 12 bases between. The germline V gene encodes CDR1 SEHNR and CDR2 FQNEAQ (reference sequence). The CDR3 is 16 amino acids. CDR3 in amino acids: CASSLVYLGHQETQYF. Here the CDR3 DNA reads TGTGCCAGCAGCTTAGTTTATCTTGGGCACCAAGAGACCCAGTACTTC. Drawing the rest from reference TRBV7-9 and TRBJ2-5, the complete variable domain is DTGVSQNPRHKITKRGQNVTFRCDPISEHNRLYWYRQTLGQGPEFLTYFQNEAQLEKSRLLSDRFSAERPKGSFSTLEIQRTEQGDSAMYLCASSLVYLGHQETQYFGPGTRLLVL.

This clone appeared a few times. J is TRBJ1-1 and V is TRBV5-1; tentative D call: TRBD1 (5 bases). Germline V gene data show CDR1 as SGHRS and CDR2 as YFSETQ. Trimming took 0 bases from V and 6 from J, leaving 12 bases between them. The length of the CDR3 is 14 residues. DNA of the CDR3: TGCGCCAGCAGCTTGGAATGGAGACAGTCTGAAGCTTTCTTT. This codes for CASSLEWRQSEAFF.

This chain joins TRBV7-2 and TRBJ1-2; 7 nucleotides agree with TRBD1. Looked up from germline, CDR1 is SGHTA and CDR2 is FQGNSA. This CDR3 is built from 14 residues. Trimming took 1 base from V and 8 from J; bases not matched to a gene: 7. This CDR3 reads CASSLEGDRKGYTF. The CDR3 DNA sequence: TGTGCCAGCAGCTTAGAGGGGGACAGAAAGGGCTACACCTTC.

The genes are TRBV2 and TRBJ1-1; no definite D call. V was shortened by 5 bases and J by 11 bases, with 21 bases between the two germline ends. Germline assignment: CDR1 SNHLY and CDR2 FYNNEI. The length of the CDR3 is 14 residues. The CDR3 protein is CASSPGQRIFLAFF. The CDR3 DNA sequence: TGTGCCAGCAGTCCCGGCCAACGAATTTTTCTGGCTTTCTTT.

The rearrangement joins TRBV7-9 to TRBJ2-7, with 9 bases lining up with TRBD2. The germline CDR1 and CDR2 sequences are SEHNR and FQNEAQ (reference sequence). This CDR3 is built from 15 residues. V was clipped by 1 base and J by 4 bases; unmatched bases: 5. CDR3 sequence reads: CASSLVSGGPYEQYF. The CDR3 DNA sequence: TGTGCCAGCAGCTTAGTAAGCGGGGGGCCTTACGAGCAGTACTTC. Complete variable domain (other parts from reference TRBV7-9 and TRBJ2-7): DTGVSQNPRHKITKRGQNVTFRCDPISEHNRLYWYRQTLGQGPEFLTYFQNEAQLEKSRLLSDRFSAERPKGSFSTLEIQRTEQGDSAMYLCASSLVSGGPYEQYFGPGTRLTVT.

The CDR3 loop reads CASSLTLTGVNEQFF. The CDR3 DNA reads TGTGCCAGCAGCTTAACTTTGACAGGGGTGAATGAGCAGTTCTTC. The V gene is TRBV7-3, the J gene TRBJ2-1; 8 nucleotides line up with TRBD1. The trim removed 0 bases at V and 7 bases at J, leaving 5 bases unmatched. This CDR3 is built from 15 residues. CDR1 SGHTA and CDR2 FQGTGA come from the germline V gene.

The chain uses TRBV28 and TRBJ2-5; unclear D gene. Germline CDR1 is MDHEN and CDR2 is SYDVKM. The CDR3 runs to 12 residues. Deletions cut 4 bases from V and 5 bases from J, with 8 bases between. CDR3 in DNA: TGTGCCAGCAGTTCCTCCCCGGAGACCCAGTACTTC. Its translation: CASSSSPETQYF.

The chain carries TRBV9 and TRBJ1-3; D not certain. This CDR3 is 17 amino acids long. Germline V gives CDR1 SGDLS, CDR2 YYNGEE. The germline V and J ends were trimmed by 0 bases and 0 bases, with 13 bases remaining between them. CDR3 amino acids: CASSVEVGLGSGNTIYF. The DNA for the CDR3 is TGTGCCAGCAGCGTAGAAGTGGGTTTGGGCTCTGGAAACACCATATATTTT.

The rearrangement uses TRBV6-5 and TRBJ1-4, with D unresolved. Trimming removed 5 bases at V and 8 bases at J, with 12 bases between. This CDR3 region has 13 residues. Germline V gives CDR1 MNHEY, CDR2 SVGAGI. The CDR3 region is CASSPPNEEKLFF. DNA of the CDR3: TGTGCCAGCAGTCCGCCGAACGAAGAAAAACTGTTTTTT.